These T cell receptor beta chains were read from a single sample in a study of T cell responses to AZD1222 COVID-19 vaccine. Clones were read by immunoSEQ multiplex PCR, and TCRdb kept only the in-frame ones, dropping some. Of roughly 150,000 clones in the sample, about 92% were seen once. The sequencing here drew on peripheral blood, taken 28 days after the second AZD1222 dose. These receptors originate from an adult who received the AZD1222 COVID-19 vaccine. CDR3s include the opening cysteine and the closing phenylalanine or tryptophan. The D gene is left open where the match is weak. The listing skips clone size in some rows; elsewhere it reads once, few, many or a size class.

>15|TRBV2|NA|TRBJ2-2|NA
CASSDRTDEVKELFF
TGTGCCAGCAGTGATAGGACCGACGAAGTGAAGGAGCTGTTTTTT
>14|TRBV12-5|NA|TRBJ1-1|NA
CASGPLIGSTEAFF
TGTGCTAGTGGACCCCTCATAGGGAGCACTGAAGCTTTCTTT
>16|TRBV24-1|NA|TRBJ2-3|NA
CATSDLRTCNTDTQYF
TGTGCCACCAGTGATTTAAGGACCTGCAACACAGATACGCAGTATTTT
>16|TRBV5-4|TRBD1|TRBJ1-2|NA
CASSLGATGGIYGYTF
TGTGCCAGCAGCTTGGGGGCGACAGGGGGAATCTATGGCTACACCTTC
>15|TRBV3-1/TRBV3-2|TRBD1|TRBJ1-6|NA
CASSHGTGDHSPLHF
TGTGCCAGCAGCCACGGGACAGGTGATCATTCACCCCTCCACTTT
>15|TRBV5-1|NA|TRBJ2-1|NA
CASSLERSSYNEQFF
TGCGCCAGCAGCTTGGAACGGAGCTCCTACAATGAGCAGTTCTTC
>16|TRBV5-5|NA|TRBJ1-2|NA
CASSLGTASYLGGYTF
TGTGCCAGCAGCCTCGGGACGGCCTCTTATTTGGGAGGCTACACCTTC
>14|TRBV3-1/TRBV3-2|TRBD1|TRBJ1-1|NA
CASSQGDRGRSAFF
TGTGCCAGCAGCCAAGGGGACAGGGGGCGATCAGCTTTCTTT
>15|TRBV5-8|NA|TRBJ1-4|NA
CASSFYRANNEKLFF
TGTGCCAGCAGCTTCTACAGGGCCAACAATGAAAAACTGTTTTTT
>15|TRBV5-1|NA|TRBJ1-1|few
CASSLVGRGGTEAFF
TGCGCCAGCAGCTTGGTTGGCAGGGGAGGCACTGAAGCTTTCTTT
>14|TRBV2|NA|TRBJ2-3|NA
CASSMVGLGDTQYF
TGTGCCAGCAGTATGGTGGGACTTGGGGATACGCAGTATTTT
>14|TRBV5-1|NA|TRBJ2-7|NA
CASSLQGLKYEQYF
TGCGCCAGCAGCTTGCAGGGTTTGAAGTACGAGCAGTACTTC
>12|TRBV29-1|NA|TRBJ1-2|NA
CSAWGLDYGYTF
TGCAGCGCTTGGGGGCTCGACTATGGCTACACCTTC
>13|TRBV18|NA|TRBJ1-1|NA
CASSPDRHTEAFF
TGTGCCAGCTCACCAGACCGACACACTGAAGCTTTCTTT
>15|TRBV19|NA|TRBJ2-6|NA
CASTDISSGANVLTF
TGTGCCAGTACCGACATTTCCTCTGGGGCCAACGTCCTGACTTTC
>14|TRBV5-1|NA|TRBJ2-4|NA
CASSPWDDKNIQYF
TGCGCCAGCAGCCCGTGGGACGACAAAAACATTCAGTACTTC
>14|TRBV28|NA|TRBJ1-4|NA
CASSVRTANEKLFF
TGTGCCAGCAGTGTTCGGACAGCTAATGAAAAACTGTTTTTT
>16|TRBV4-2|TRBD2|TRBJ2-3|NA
CASSQDPGGVTDTQYF
TGTGCCAGCAGCCAAGATCCGGGGGGTGTTACAGATACGCAGTATTTT
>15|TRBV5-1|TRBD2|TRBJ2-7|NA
CASSLALAGSYEQYF
TGCGCCAGCAGCTTGGCCCTAGCGGGGTCCTACGAGCAGTACTTC
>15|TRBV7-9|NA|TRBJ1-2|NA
CASSWAGATSYGYTF
TGTGCCAGCAGCTGGGCAGGGGCGACTTCATATGGCTACACCTTC
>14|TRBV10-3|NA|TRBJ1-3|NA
CAISETDSGNTIYF
TGTGCCATCAGTGAAACGGACTCTGGAAACACCATATATTTT
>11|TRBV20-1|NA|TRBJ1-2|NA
CSASPGYGYTF
TGCAGTGCTAGTCCGGGCTATGGCTACACCTTC
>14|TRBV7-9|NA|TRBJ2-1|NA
CASSRRMMRNEQFF
TGTGCCAGCAGCAGACGGATGATGAGGAATGAGCAGTTCTTC
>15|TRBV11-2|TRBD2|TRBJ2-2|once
CASSEGRGNSGELFF
TGTGCCAGCAGCGAGGGGCGGGGGAATAGCGGGGAGCTGTTTTTT
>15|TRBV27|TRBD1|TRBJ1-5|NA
CASSWTGTGYQPQHF
TGTGCCAGCAGTTGGACCGGGACAGGGTATCAGCCCCAGCATTTT
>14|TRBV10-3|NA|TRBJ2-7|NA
CAIGLGGDSYEQYF
TGTGCCATCGGGCTTGGCGGGGACTCCTACGAGCAGTACTTC
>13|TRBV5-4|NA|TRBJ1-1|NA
CASSAQGYTEAFF
TGTGCCAGCAGCGCACAGGGATACACTGAAGCTTTCTTT
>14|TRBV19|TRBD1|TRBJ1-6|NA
CASNDRGSNSPLHF
TGTGCCAGTAACGACAGGGGAAGCAATTCACCCCTCCACTTT
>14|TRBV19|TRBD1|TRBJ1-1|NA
CASSIFRGHPEAFF
TGTGCCAGTAGTATATTTAGGGGGCACCCTGAAGCTTTCTTT
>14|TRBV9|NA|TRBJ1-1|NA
CASSVDVQNTEAFF
TGTGCCAGCAGCGTAGATGTGCAGAACACTGAAGCTTTCTTT
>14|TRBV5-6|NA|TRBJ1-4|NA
CASSLAGVNEKLFF
TGTGCCAGCAGCTTGGCTGGGGTAAACGAAAAACTGTTTTTT
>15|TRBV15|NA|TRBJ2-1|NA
CATSRGQQGTGEQFF
TGTGCCACCAGCAGAGGTCAGCAGGGTACGGGTGAGCAGTTCTTC
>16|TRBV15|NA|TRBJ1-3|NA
CATSREKEPSGNTIYF
TGTGCCACCAGCAGAGAGAAGGAACCTTCTGGAAACACCATATATTTT
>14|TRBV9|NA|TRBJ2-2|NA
CASSVAGTLGELFF
TGTGCCAGCAGCGTAGCGGGGACACTCGGGGAGCTGTTTTTT
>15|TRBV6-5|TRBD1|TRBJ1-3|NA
CASRPFRGPGNTIYF
TGTGCCAGCAGACCCTTCAGGGGGCCTGGAAACACCATATATTTT
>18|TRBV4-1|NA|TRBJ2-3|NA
CASSQDGGTHLGTDTQYF
TGCGCCAGCAGCCAAGACGGCGGGACTCACCTAGGCACAGATACGCAGTATTTT
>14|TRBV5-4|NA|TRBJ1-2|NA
CASSSGGSSYGYTF
TGTGCCAGCAGCTCCGGCGGGTCCAGCTATGGCTACACCTTC
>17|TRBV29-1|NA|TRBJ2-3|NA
CSVIGSPSGSLSDTQYF
TGCAGCGTTATCGGGTCCCCCTCTGGATCCCTATCAGATACGCAGTATTTT
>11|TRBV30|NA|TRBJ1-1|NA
CAWMIAAEAFF
TGTGCCTGGATGATTGCAGCTGAAGCTTTCTTT
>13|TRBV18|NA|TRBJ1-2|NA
CASSNTGGDSITF
TGTGCCAGCTCAAATACGGGGGGAGACAGCATAACCTTC
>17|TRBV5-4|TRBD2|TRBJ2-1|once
CASSLGGVSGAYNEQFF
TGTGCCAGCAGCTTGGGCGGGGTTAGCGGGGCTTACAATGAGCAGTTCTTC
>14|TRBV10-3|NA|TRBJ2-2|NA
CAISEGEWSGELFF
TGTGCCATCAGTGAGGGAGAATGGTCCGGGGAGCTGTTTTTT
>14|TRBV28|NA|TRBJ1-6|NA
CASSPGTHNSPLHF
TGTGCCAGCAGTCCCGGGACCCATAATTCACCCCTCCACTTT
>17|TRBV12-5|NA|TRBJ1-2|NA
CASGSPPRGRFNYGYTF
TGTGCTAGTGGTTCACCCCCCCGGGGCAGATTTAACTATGGCTACACCTTC
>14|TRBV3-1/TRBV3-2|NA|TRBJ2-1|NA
CASSQDRGGHEQFF
TGTGCCAGCAGCCAAGATAGGGGGGGCCATGAGCAGTTCTTC
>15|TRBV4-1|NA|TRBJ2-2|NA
CASSQGLVLSGELFF
TGCGCCAGCAGCCAAGGTCTGGTTTTATCCGGGGAGCTGTTTTTT
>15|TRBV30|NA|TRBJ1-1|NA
CACSSDTGGNTEAFF
TGTGCCTGTTCTTCCGACACGGGGGGAAACACTGAAGCTTTCTTT